Shown below are 21 T cell receptor beta chains from a single sample sequenced in a study of regulatory T cells in long-lasting Graves disease (dated by TCRdb to 2020 to 2023). Interpreted using the paper, the time point label stands for: newly diagnosed GD, antithyroid drugs for less than 3 months. RNA was extracted from PBMCs in TRIzol for both TCR sequencing and RNA sequencing. Libraries were built with multiplex PCR. Reads for this sample came from an Illumina HiSeq 4000. To build TCR beta libraries, CDR3 regions were amplified by Arm-PCR using iRepertoire HTBI primers. TCRdb reworked the public reads: Q25 trimming with fastp, MiXCR clone assembly, productive beta chains retained. Identical CDR3 protein sequences are pooled into one entry, listed with their most common genes and DNA. In all, the sample holds about half a million distinct CDR3 sequences, and around 11% of those were seen once. Roughly 9.3% of the sample is taken by the ten largest.

The sample was also reused in another study, on T cells in Graves' hyperthyroidism and ophthalmopathy.

The sequenced sample was peripheral blood mononuclear cells (PBMCs), obtained at new diagnosis, from a patient treated with antithyroid drugs. The receptors were sampled from a woman in her twenties or thirties with Graves disease. Donor details come from another sample of the same person, matched by shared clones.

In this sample, this clonotype turned up many times. The CDR3 coding sequence is TGTGCCAGCAGCTTAGCCTCTGGGAGGTCCCGCGAGCAGTACTTC. Translation: CASSLASGRSREQYF. This chain uses TRBV13 with TRBJ2-7; D possibly corresponds to TRBD2 (6 bases). This CDR3 region has 15 residues. Trimming left V 1 base short and J 6 bases short, with 16 bases between. The germline V gene has CDR1 PRHDT and CDR2 FYEKMQ (reference sequence).

In its sample, this clonotype was seen a few times. V and J are TRBV7-9 and TRBJ1-4, with TRBD1 matching 8 bases. CDR1 is SEHNR, CDR2 FQNEAQ, per germline (reference sequence). This CDR3 spans 14 amino acids. The J segment lost 3 bases and the V segment lost 5 bases, leaving 2 bases of the junction unmatched. CDR3 region: CASSGQGANEKLFF. CDR3 DNA: TGTGCCAGCAGCGGACAGGGAGCTAATGAAAAACTGTTTTTT. Looking up the rest from reference TRBV7-9 and TRBJ1-4 gives the full variable domain: DTGVSQNPRHKITKRGQNVTFRCDPISEHNRLYWYRQTLGQGPEFLTYFQNEAQLEKSRLLSDRFSAERPKGSFSTLEIQRTEQGDSAMYLCASSGQGANEKLFFGSGTQLSVL.

This clonotype was counted a few times. V is TRBV19 and J is TRBJ2-2; D remains ambiguous. The CDR3 runs 15 residues. The germline V gene has CDR1 LNHDA and CDR2 SQIVND (reference sequence). Deletions cut 10 bases from V and 1 base from J, with 16 bases between. CDR3 in DNA: TGTGCCACCCCCCCCCCCACTATGAACACCGGGGAGCTGTTTTTT. It is translated as CATPPPTMNTGELFF.

The count of this clonotype is one. V gene TRBV11-3 combines with J gene TRBJ2-1; a possible D gene is TRBD2 (5 bases). Germline V gene sequence: CDR1 SGHNT, CDR2 YENEEA. The V end lost 0 bases, the J end lost 6 bases, and 12 bases lay between the germline ends. The CDR3 runs 15 residues. The DNA for the CDR3 is TGTGCCAGCAGCTTAGACCGAGCTCGGGGCAATGAGCAGTTCTTC. Translating gives CASSLDRARGNEQFF.

CDR3 bases: TGTGCCAGCAGTACACAGGGCCAAGAGCAGTACTTC. Protein product: CASSTQGQEQYF. V usage is TRBV6-1 and J usage is TRBJ2-7; D is perhaps TRBD1 (6 bases). V shed 5 bases and J shed 7 bases, with 12 bases lying between them. CDR3 length equals 12 residues. In germline, CDR1 is MNHNS, CDR2 SASEGT.

This clonotype was recorded many times. The J gene is TRBJ2-5, the V gene TRBV2; 8 nucleotides line up with TRBD1. CDR1 and CDR2 from the germline V gene are SNHLY and FYNNEI. The J segment lost 3 bases and the V segment lost 10 bases, leaving 7 bases of the junction unmatched. The CDR3 length is 13 residues. CDR3 protein: CATALDREETQYF. The CDR3 DNA sequence: TGTGCCACCGCATTGGACAGGGAAGAGACCCAGTACTTC.

This chain connects TRBV12-3 or TRBV12-4 to TRBJ2-5; either TRBD1 or TRBD2 may supply D (5 bases each). The CDR3 has 16 residues. V lost 5 bases and J lost 3, with 19 bases in between. The CDR3 nucleotides read TGTGCCAGCAGTCCGGAAACGGGGCCCATTAAAGAGACCCAGTACTTC. Protein product: CASSPETGPIKETQYF.

This clonotype came up many times. DNA of the CDR3: TGTGCCACCTCCCAGGGCCTCCTGGGGGGCTACACCTTC. Translating gives CATSQGLLGGYTF. This chain links TRBV24-1 with TRBJ1-2, with a weak D call TRBD1 (5 bases). The V and J ends lost 9 bases and 8 bases respectively, with 18 bases between them. CDR1 and CDR2 from the germline V gene are KGHDR and SFDVKD. This CDR3 has 13 amino acids.

This clonotype occurred a few times. The genes are TRBV19 and TRBJ2-3, with a possible D match to TRBD1 (6 bases). The germline V and J ends were trimmed by 5 bases and 6 bases, with 15 bases remaining between them. This CDR3 has 14 amino acids. Germline CDR1 LNHDA, CDR2 SQIVND (reference sequence). CDR3 region: CASSPRQASDTQYF. As DNA, the CDR3 is TGTGCCAGTAGTCCCCGACAGGCCTCCGATACGCAGTATTTT.

The chain joins TRBV6-2 or TRBV6-3 to TRBJ2-3; TRBD1 matches at 10 bases. Germline loops: CDR1 MNHEY, CDR2 SVGEGT. After removal of 6 bases from V and 2 bases from J, the junction contained 5 bases not matched to a gene. The CDR3 runs 15 residues. The CDR3 region has the DNA TGTGCCAGCAGCGGGACAGGGGCCCTCACAGATACGCAGTATTTT. Amino acid sequence: CASSGTGALTDTQYF.

This clonotype was seen many times. The rearrangement joins TRBV10-3 to TRBJ2-7; D remains ambiguous. Germline values: CDR1 ENHRY, CDR2 SYGVKD. V lost 1 base and J 0 bases, leaving 1 base between the germline ends. The CDR3 runs to 12 residues. CDR3 residues: CAISEFSYEQYF. DNA for the CDR3: TGTGCCATCAGTGAGTTCTCCTACGAGCAGTACTTC.

The sample holds many counts of this clonotype. The rearrangement joins TRBV11-1 to TRBJ2-7; D is perhaps TRBD2 (6 bases). V lost 0 bases, J lost 0 bases, and 15 bases lay in between. CDR3 length: 17 residues. CDR1 is SGHAT and CDR2 is FQDESV in the germline V gene (reference sequence). CDR3 coding DNA: TGTGCCAGCAGCTTAGCGGACGCCGGGACTGCCTCCTACGAGCAGTACTTC. It is translated as CASSLADAGTASYEQYF. Full variable domain (remainder filled in from reference TRBV11-1 and TRBJ2-7): EAEVAQSPRYKITEKSQAVAFWCDPISGHATLYWYRQILGQGPELLVQFQDESVVDDSQLPKDRFSAERLKGVDSTLKIQPAELGDSAMYLCASSLADAGTASYEQYFGPGTRLTVT.

This clonotype was counted only a few times. The chain carries TRBV7-9 and TRBJ2-7, with 9 bases fitting TRBD1. CDR3 length: 15 residues. CDR1 is SEHNR and CDR2 is FQNEAQ in the germline V gene (reference sequence). The V gene end was trimmed by 2 bases and the J gene end by 5 bases; junction bases not matched to a gene: 7. CDR3 amino acids: CASSLTGTGIHEQYF. In nucleotides, the CDR3 is TGTGCCAGCAGCTTAACTGGGACAGGGATCCACGAGCAGTACTTC.

The rearrangement uses TRBV20-1 and TRBJ2-2, with 11 bases lining up with TRBD2. From germline, CDR1 is DFQATT and CDR2 SNEGSKA (reference sequence). V trimming: 1 base; J trimming: 4 bases; junction bases outside the gene matches: 5. This CDR3 has 16 amino acids. The CDR3 protein is CSARVPGTSGTGELFF. CDR3 nucleotide sequence: TGCAGTGCTAGAGTTCCCGGGACTAGCGGCACCGGGGAGCTGTTTTTT.

This clonotype was found many times. This rearrangement joins TRBV27 to TRBJ1-4; tentative D call: TRBD1 (6 bases). The CDR3 has 16 residues. CDR1 and CDR2 (germline): MNHEY, SMNVEV (reference sequence). V was trimmed by 4 bases and J by 0 bases, leaving 12 bases between them. The CDR3 coding sequence is TGTGCCAGCAGTTACCTACAGGGTGCAACTAATGAAAAACTGTTTTTT. The encoded protein is CASSYLQGATNEKLFF.

In its sample, this clonotype was seen many times. V is TRBV19 and J is TRBJ1-2; D gene uncertain. Trimming removed 1 base at V and 5 bases at J, with 14 bases between. The CDR3 is 15 residues long. In germline, CDR1 is LNHDA, CDR2 SQIVND (reference sequence). The CDR3 DNA reads TGTGCCAGTAGTATAGCGTGGAGGTCCAAGTATGGCTACACCTTC. Translation: CASSIAWRSKYGYTF.

This clonotype was seen ten or more times. This sequence joins TRBV10-3 and TRBJ1-1; D unresolved. The CDR3 is 14 amino acids. Trimming shortened V by 3 bases and J by 1 base, and 9 bases separated the two germline ends. The germline V gene has CDR1 ENHRY and CDR2 SYGVKD. The chain's CDR3 is CAISDFDKNTEAFF. The DNA for the CDR3 is TGTGCCATCAGTGACTTTGACAAGAACACTGAAGCTTTCTTT.

This clonotype has only a few counts. J is TRBJ1-1 and V is TRBV7-9; D call uncertain. CDR1 and CDR2 (germline): SEHNR, FQNEAQ (reference sequence). Trimming took 5 bases from V and 5 from J, leaving 21 bases between them. The length of the CDR3 is 16 residues. CDR3 in amino acids: CASSPRRTLKGTEAFF. The CDR3, as DNA: TGTGCCAGCAGCCCGAGGAGGACCCTGAAGGGTACTGAAGCTTTCTTT.

This clonotype was picked up many times. The chain has TRBV20-1 and TRBJ1-5, with TRBD1 as a possible D gene (6 bases). Trimming took off 3 bases at V and 3 bases at J, with 18 bases between the two ends. Germline CDR1 and CDR2: DFQATT and SNEGSKA (reference sequence). CDR3 length: 16 residues. CDR3 nucleotide sequence: TGCAGTGCTAGTTCGAGGGGGGGGGGATTCAATCAGCCCCAGCATTTT. Translated: CSASSRGGGFNQPQHF.

Comment on this clonotype: A much larger clone is a single base away; this may be a read error. V and J are TRBV2 and TRBJ2-1; D is unresolved. V was clipped by 3 bases and J by 6 bases, with 12 bases between them. In germline, CDR1 is SNHLY, CDR2 FYNNEI. The CDR3 runs 14 residues. The CDR3 is CASSDVLGRNEQFF. For the CDR3, the DNA is TGTGCCAGCAGTGATGTGCTAGGGCGCAATGAGCAGTTCTTC.

This clonotype was picked up many times. V usage is TRBV19 and J usage is TRBJ2-1, with D unclear. The CDR3 has 16 residues. Germline loops: CDR1 LNHDA, CDR2 SQIVND (reference sequence). Between the trimmed V and J ends, which lost 2 bases and 5 bases, there was a span of 16 bases. For the CDR3, the DNA is TGTGCCAGTAGTATATCCGGAGACCCAATCCACAATGAGCAGTTCTTC. Encoded protein: CASSISGDPIHNEQFF.